The sequence of this T cell receptor beta chain was determined in a study of OX40 agonist ivuxolimab in advanced cancers. Study context: The eligibility criteria allowed prior anti-PD-1, anti-PD-L1 or anti-CTLA-4 therapy, and about 40% had some. Study results and caveats: Clonal expansion was seen in CD4+ and CD8+ blood T cells by week 6 at 0.1 to 3.0 mg/kg.

Autoimmune disease history or systemic immunosuppression barred patients. The CDR3 is 15 amino acids. Trimming shortened V by 0 bases and J by 5 bases, and 10 bases separated the two germline ends. Germline-derived CDR1 and CDR2 are SNHLY and FYNNEI. Concerning this clone: Antigen: not known.

Clones were sequenced by immunoSEQ multiplex PCR, and TCRdb holds only the in-frame ones, with some missing. The sample contains 72,000 or so clones, about four fifths of which appear only once. The receptor was isolated from an adult with an advanced solid tumor such as melanoma, head and neck, liver or kidney cancer. This chain uses TRBV2 with TRBJ1-4; D gene unclear. Specimen: CD4+ or CD8+ T cells sorted from blood, collected in a trial of the OX40 agonist ivuxolimab. The CDR3 spells CASSEAGLMNEKLFF. CDR3 sequence (DNA): TGTGCCAGCAGTGAAGCAGGACTGATGAATGAAAAACTGTTTTTT. Combining the CDR3 with reference TRBV2 and TRBJ1-4 gives the whole variable domain EPEVTQTPSHQVTQMGQEVILRCVPISNHLYFYWYRQILGQKVEFLVSFYNNEISEKSEIFDDQFSVERPDGSNFTLKIRSTKLEDSAMYFCASSEAGLMNEKLFFGSGTQLSVL.